The 30 T cell receptor beta chains below come from one sample, sequenced in a study of control samples from healthy donors and cancer patients (TCRdb year 2020). The library was obtained by the immunoSEQ multiplex PCR assay. In TCRdb, the immuneACCESS table is reduced to in-frame sequences with V and J assigned. These tables do not hold every clone; where another copy was compared, an unresolved V gene accounts for under half, and the others remain unexplained. The sample profile shows 130,000 to 150,000 clones; 70% to 90% of them were found once. Approximately 8.6% of the sample is taken by the ten largest. The sequenced sample was blood. These receptors were taken from a woman under 40 in good health.

This chain uses TRBV5-5 with TRBJ2-2; D unclear. V dropped 0 bases and J dropped 4 bases, with 4 bases sitting between them. This CDR3 region has 13 residues. Germline CDR1 and CDR2: SGHKS and YYEKEE (reference sequence). The CDR3 loop is CASSLGSTGELFF. In DNA, the CDR3 is TGTGCCAGCAGCTTGGGTAGCACCGGGGAGCTGTTTTTT.

V gene TRBV14 combines with J gene TRBJ2-5, with D unresolved. V was shortened by 1 base and J by 4 bases, with 13 bases between the two germline ends. In germline, CDR1 is SGHDN, CDR2 FVKESK. The length of the CDR3 is 15 residues. CDR3 loop: CASSQVGQLGETQYF. For the CDR3, the DNA is TGTGCCAGCAGCCAAGTCGGCCAGTTGGGAGAGACCCAGTACTTC.

This chain uses TRBV27 with TRBJ1-2, with 7 bases fitting TRBD1. The CDR3 sequence is 14 residues long. V lost 3 bases, J lost 2 bases, and 3 bases stayed unmatched. The germline V gene has CDR1 MNHEY and CDR2 SMNVEV (reference sequence). The CDR3 loop reads CASSFWGQNYGYTF. Written as DNA, the CDR3 is TGTGCCAGCAGTTTCTGGGGACAGAACTATGGCTACACCTTC.

The chain carries TRBV6-5 and TRBJ2-7, with D perhaps TRBD1 (5 bases). The CDR3 covers 15 residues. The V gene's germline CDR1 is MNHEY and CDR2 SVGAGI. The ends were cut back, 4 bases at V and 3 bases at J, with 16 bases in the middle. CDR3: CASSSWLGANYEQYF. CDR3 sequence (DNA): TGTGCCAGCAGTTCGTGGCTAGGGGCAAACTACGAGCAGTACTTC.

The chain carries TRBV7-9 and TRBJ2-7; 7 nucleotides match TRBD1. Germline loops: CDR1 SEHNR, CDR2 FQNEAQ (reference sequence). V gave up 5 bases and J gave up 5 bases; unmatched junction bases: 6. This CDR3 spans 13 amino acids. Here the CDR3 reads CASSVRGPDEQYF. The CDR3 DNA is TGTGCCAGCAGCGTTAGGGGGCCCGACGAGCAGTACTTC.

CDR3 protein: CASSLAPEQGYYGYTF. In DNA, the CDR3 is TGTGCCAGCAGCTTGGCGCCGGAACAGGGATACTATGGCTACACCTTC. The chain recombines TRBV5-6 with TRBJ1-2; tentatively, D is TRBD1 (6 bases). The CDR3 is made up of 16 amino acids. V was pared by 0 bases and J by 3 bases, with 15 bases between. CDR1 is SGHDT and CDR2 is YYEEEE in the germline V gene.

The chain has TRBV7-8 and TRBJ2-7; perhaps D is TRBD1 or TRBD2 (5 bases each). The V end was cut by 5 bases, the J end by 0 bases, with 14 bases between. This CDR3 has 15 amino acids. Per germline, CDR1 SGHVS and CDR2 FQNEAQ. The CDR3 DNA reads as TGTGCCAGCAGCCCCCAAGGGACCCCCTCCTACGAGCAGTACTTC. Protein product: CASSPQGTPSYEQYF.

The chain recombines TRBV5-1 with TRBJ1-3; no clear D. The germline gives CDR1 SGHRS, CDR2 YFSETQ. The germline V and J ends were trimmed by 4 bases and 0 bases, with 14 bases remaining between them. This CDR3 comprises 16 residues. For the CDR3, the DNA is TGCGCCAGCAGCCGCCTTGACGGATACTCTGGAAACACCATATATTTT. This codes for CASSRLDGYSGNTIYF.

This clone was found once. The rearrangement links TRBV9 to TRBJ2-7; D is uncertain. The CDR3 has 14 residues. Trimming left V 3 bases short and J 3 bases short, with 13 bases between. Germline CDR1 is SGDLS and CDR2 is YYNGEE. CDR3 amino acids: CASSAPGFGYEQYF. As DNA, the CDR3 is TGTGCCAGCAGCGCCCCCGGGTTCGGCTACGAGCAGTACTTC.

The chain combines TRBV12-3 or TRBV12-4 with TRBJ1-5; D remains ambiguous. V was cut by 2 bases and J by 6 bases, with 8 bases left in between. The CDR3 sequence is 13 residues long. The CDR3 protein is CASSLKGSQPQHF. In DNA, the CDR3 is TGTGCCAGCAGTTTAAAGGGATCTCAGCCCCAGCATTTT.

J is TRBJ2-7 and V is TRBV11-3, with D perhaps TRBD2 (5 bases). The CDR3 length is 11 residues. Trimming left V 3 bases short and J 6 bases short, with 6 bases between. The V gene's germline CDR1 is SGHNT and CDR2 YENEEA. CDR3 coding DNA: TGTGCCAGCAGCTTGAGGGTCGAGCAGTACTTC. Protein: CASSLRVEQYF.

The rearrangement uses TRBV5-1 and TRBJ2-7; 10 nucleotides align to TRBD2. The CDR3 extends over 18 amino acids. V trimming: 3 bases; J trimming: 0 bases; junction bases outside the gene matches: 12. The V gene's germline CDR1 is SGHRS and CDR2 YFSETQ. The CDR3 region has the DNA TGCGCCAGCAGCTCACTCCGACTAGCGGGTAATAGCTCCTACGAGCAGTACTTC. The encoded protein is CASSSLRLAGNSSYEQYF.

The CDR3 loop reads CAGTSGRAGNEQFF. CDR3 DNA: TGTGCCGGGACTAGCGGGAGGGCCGGCAATGAGCAGTTCTTC. This chain connects TRBV30 to TRBJ2-1, with 16 positions matching TRBD2. This CDR3 contains 14 residues. Germline CDR1 and CDR2: GTSNPN and SVGIG (reference sequence). Trimming cost V 8 bases and J 6 bases; bases outside gene matches: 4.

This clone showed up just a few times. This chain links TRBV3-1 (or the pseudogene TRBV3-2) with TRBJ1-1; a weak D match, TRBD1 (5 bases). V lost 5 bases and J lost 4, with 17 bases in between. CDR3 length: 15 amino acids. From germline, CDR1 is LGHDT and CDR2 YNNKEL (reference sequence). CDR3 loop: CASSWRREEGTEAFF. The DNA for the CDR3 is TGTGCCAGCAGCTGGCGCAGGGAGGAGGGCACTGAAGCTTTCTTT.

The chain recombines TRBV19 with TRBJ1-2, with a tentative D call TRBD1 (5 bases). Deletions cut 5 bases from V and 4 bases from J, with 20 bases between. Germline CDR1 is LNHDA and CDR2 is SQIVND (reference sequence). This CDR3 comprises 16 residues. The CDR3 is CASSPASWGRGYGYTF. Here the CDR3 DNA reads TGTGCCAGTAGTCCCGCGTCGTGGGGGAGAGGCTATGGCTACACCTTC.

This chain joins TRBV30 and TRBJ1-1; 7 bases fit TRBD1. Trimming removed 2 bases from V and 8 bases from J; junction bases left unmatched: 5. Per germline, CDR1 GTSNPN and CDR2 SVGIG (reference sequence). The CDR3 contains 12 residues. In DNA, the CDR3 is TGTGCCTGGAGTATCGCGGACAGGGAAGCTTTCTTT. This gives the protein CAWSIADREAFF.

The chain is built from TRBV7-9 and TRBJ2-3; 7 positions agree with TRBD1. Germline CDR1 and CDR2: SEHNR and FQNEAQ (reference sequence). The CDR3 loop spans 17 amino acids. With 1 base clipped from V and 2 bases from J, the junction kept 9 bases outside the gene matches. DNA for the CDR3: TGTGCCAGCAGCTTAGATGGGACAGCGTACACCACAGATACGCAGTATTTT. Protein: CASSLDGTAYTTDTQYF.

The J gene is TRBJ1-4, the V gene TRBV28; D is undetermined. Deletions cut 1 base from V and 3 bases from J, with 9 bases between. Germline-derived CDR1 and CDR2 are MDHEN and SYDVKM. The CDR3 is 15 residues long. The CDR3 protein is CASSLSGLANEKLFF. DNA of the CDR3: TGTGCCAGCAGTTTATCGGGGTTAGCTAATGAAAAACTGTTTTTT.

The chain uses TRBV20-1 and TRBJ1-2; 7 bases are shared with TRBD1. Germline V lookup: CDR1 DFQATT, CDR2 SNEGSKA (reference sequence). Trimming removed 6 bases from V and 8 bases from J; junction bases left unmatched: 6. The length of the CDR3 is 11 residues. CDR3 DNA sequence: TGCAGTGCCCCGGGACAGCACGGCTACACCTTC. Translating gives CSAPGQHGYTF.

CDR3 DNA: TGTGCCAGCAGTAAGGGTGCTACAGGGGGAGAGACCCAGTACTTC. This sequence encodes CASSKGATGGETQYF. V gene TRBV2 combines with J gene TRBJ2-5; TRBD1 matches at 8 bases. Germline V gene sequence: CDR1 SNHLY, CDR2 FYNNEI. There are 15 residues in the CDR3. The J segment lost 4 bases and the V segment lost 5 bases, leaving 9 bases of the junction unmatched.

The CDR3 sequence: CASSYVQETQYF. The CDR3 nucleotides are TGTGCCAGCAGTTACGTACAAGAGACCCAGTACTTC. The J gene is TRBJ2-5, the V gene TRBV12-3 or TRBV12-4; D not certain. This CDR3 spans 12 amino acids. V lost 4 bases and J lost 2, with 5 bases in between.

CDR3 nucleotides: TGTGCCAGCAGTTTATTCCGGACAGGAGTAAATGGCTACACCTTC. It encodes CASSLFRTGVNGYTF. The chain is built from TRBV28 and TRBJ1-2, with 7 bases aligning to TRBD1. The germline V gene encodes CDR1 MDHEN and CDR2 SYDVKM. Trimming removed 1 base from V and 6 bases from J; junction bases left unmatched: 8. The CDR3 is 15 residues long.

Turning to this clone: Other DNA sequences in the same sample also yield this CDR3. The chain carries TRBV5-6 and TRBJ1-1; 12 positions match TRBD1. In germline, CDR1 is SGHDT, CDR2 YYEEEE. The CDR3 is 16 amino acids. Trimming at V came to 3 bases and at J to 2 bases, leaving 5 bases not matched to a gene. The CDR3 protein is CASSWGTGGPNTEAFF. Written as DNA, the CDR3 is TGTGCCAGCAGCTGGGGGACAGGGGGCCCTAACACTGAAGCTTTCTTT. Complete variable domain (other parts from reference TRBV5-6 and TRBJ1-1): DAGVTQSPTHLIKTRGQQVTLRCSPKSGHDTVSWYQQALGQGPQFIFQYYEEEERQRGNFPDRFSGHQFPNYSSELNVNALLLGDSALYLCASSWGTGGPNTEAFFGQGTRLTVV.

The rearrangement joins TRBV5-1 to TRBJ1-2; D uncertain. Looked up from germline, CDR1 is SGHRS and CDR2 is YFSETQ. V was shortened by 0 bases and J by 1 base, with 16 bases between the two germline ends. This CDR3 comprises 17 residues. CDR3 protein: CASSLGEASGVNYGYTF. CDR3 coding DNA: TGCGCCAGCAGCTTGGGTGAAGCCTCAGGTGTTAACTATGGCTACACCTTC.

In the case of this clone: Other DNA sequences within the sample encode an identical CDR3. V gene TRBV7-9 combines with J gene TRBJ2-5, with no clear D. Germline CDR1 reads SEHNR; CDR2 reads FQNEAQ (reference sequence). V was trimmed by 2 bases and J by 5 bases, leaving 9 bases between them. The CDR3 is made up of 13 amino acids. This CDR3 reads CASSLPGGETQYF. In nucleotides, the CDR3 is TGTGCCAGCAGCTTACCCGGTGGGGAGACCCAGTACTTC.

V usage is TRBV6-4 and J usage is TRBJ2-2; 12 bases agree with TRBD1. Germline V gene sequence: CDR1 MRHNA, CDR2 SNTAGT. CDR3 length: 18 residues. V trimming: 6 bases; J trimming: 7 bases; junction bases outside the gene matches: 15. CDR3 sequence (DNA): TGTGCCAGCAGGGCCCTTCCTTTCCGGGACAGGGGGCACGGGGAGCTGTTTTTT. Translated, it gives CASRALPFRDRGHGELFF.

The rearrangement joins TRBV5-1 to TRBJ1-4; D is uncertain. Germline CDR1 is SGHRS and CDR2 is YFSETQ. Deletions cut 2 bases from V and 4 bases from J, with 9 bases between. CDR3 length: 14 residues. CDR3 coding DNA: TGCGCCAGCAGCTTATCGGGATTTAATGAAAAACTGTTTTTT. Protein: CASSLSGFNEKLFF.

The J gene is TRBJ1-1, the V gene TRBV27; the D is unclear. CDR3 length: 15 amino acids. The germline V and J ends were trimmed by 2 bases and 4 bases, with 14 bases remaining between them. Germline V gives CDR1 MNHEY, CDR2 SMNVEV (reference sequence). The CDR3 nucleotides are TGTGCCAGCAGTTTACAATCGGGGAGAGGCACTGAAGCTTTCTTT. Translating it yields CASSLQSGRGTEAFF.

The V call is TRBV3-1 (or the pseudogene TRBV3-2), the J call TRBJ2-1, with TRBD1 identical over 9 bases. Germline CDR1 LGHDT, CDR2 YNNKEL (reference sequence). There are 14 residues in the CDR3. J was trimmed by 10 bases and V by 0 bases; bases with no gene match: 4. Here the CDR3 reads CASSQDNRGQEQFF. CDR3 in DNA: TGTGCCAGCAGCCAAGATAACAGGGGGCAGGAGCAGTTCTTC.

The chain combines TRBV19 with TRBJ2-7; D is possibly TRBD1 (6 bases). Trimming left V 5 bases short and J 3 bases short, with 14 bases between. Germline V gene data show CDR1 as LNHDA and CDR2 as SQIVND (reference sequence). This CDR3 has 14 amino acids. The CDR3 DNA follows: TGTGCCAGTAGTCGCCGGGACACCAACTACGAGCAGTACTTC. This gives the protein CASSRRDTNYEQYF.